This T cell receptor beta chain was sequenced in a study of T cell changes during pregnancy in multiple sclerosis. The CDR3 spans 11 residues. V lost 5 bases and J 7 bases, leaving 6 bases between the germline ends. CDR1 is MGHDK and CDR2 is SYGVNS in the germline V gene. Sequencing used immunoSEQ multiplex PCR; TCRdb keeps in-frame clones, though not all of them. The sample yields tens of thousands of clones, about nine tenths seen once. Sequences were derived from peripheral blood, sampled in the first trimester of pregnancy. The chain has TRBV25-1 and TRBJ2-1; D not certain. The TCR comes from a female donor in good health, enrolled as a control in a pregnancy study. This CDR3 reads CASSLGNEQFF. As DNA, the CDR3 is TGTGCCAGCAGTCTAGGAAATGAGCAGTTCTTC.